A selection of T cell receptor beta chains follows, all from one sample in a study of T cells in Graves' hyperthyroidism and ophthalmopathy. TCRdb reprocessed the multiplex PCR reads with MiXCR, giving one entry per CDR3 protein. This sample has hundreds of thousands of distinct CDR3 sequences; about 20% occur once, and the top ten carry approximately 50%. Sequencing was performed on blood. Receptors originate from a man aged 40-50 years with Graves' ophthalmopathy. Both conserved end residues are part of each CDR3. D genes are given only for firm matches. Clone size is given for some rows only: seen once, a few or many times, or a class if the clone is expanded.

j_call	d_call	clone_size	v_call	cdr3_nt	cdr3_aa
TRBJ1-1	-	many	TRBV3-1	TGTGCCAGCAGCTTTGTGTCAGGGACCCGGGCTGAAGCTTTCTTT	CASSFVSGTRAEAFF
TRBJ2-2	TRBD1	-	TRBV4-3	TGCGCCAGCAGTGACGGACAGGGGTTCGGGGAGCTGTTTTTT	CASSDGQGFGELFF
TRBJ1-2	-	-	TRBV19	TGTGCCAGTAGTATACCGGGGCAAGTTGGACGCTATGGCTACACCTTC	CASSIPGQVGRYGYTF
TRBJ2-5	-	-	TRBV29-1	TGCAGCGTTGAAGGAACAGGTCCCCAAGAGACCCAGTACTTC	CSVEGTGPQETQYF
TRBJ1-1	-	few	TRBV12-3/TRBV12-4	TGTGCCAGCAGTCCGCCCAGGTGGACGAACACTGAAGCTTTCTTT	CASSPPRWTNTEAFF
TRBJ1-2	TRBD1	many	TRBV30	TGTGCCTGGAGAGACAGGGCCCCCTATGGCTACACCTTC	CAWRDRAPYGYTF
TRBJ2-5	TRBD1	few	TRBV6-1	TGTGCCAGCAGTAAGAACAGGGGAGAGACCCAGTACTTC	CASSKNRGETQYF
TRBJ1-2	-	few	TRBV20-1	TGCAGTGCTAGGAAGGGTCTGGACGCTAACTATGGCTACACCTTC	CSARKGLDANYGYTF
TRBJ1-1	-	-	TRBV10-3	TGTGCCATCAGTGAGTCCCTGGGGGGGTCTTTTGAAGCTTTCTTT	CAISESLGGSFEAFF
TRBJ2-1	-	once	TRBV19	TGTGCCAGTAGTATATGGGGGGTTGAGCAGTTCTTC	CASSIWGVEQFF
TRBJ2-5	TRBD2	many	TRBV7-2	TGTGCCAGCAGCTTCTTAGCGGGAGGGGGAGAGACCCAGTACTTC	CASSFLAGGGETQYF
TRBJ2-1	-	-	TRBV27	TGTGCCAGCAACTTACAGGGAGCTAGCTCGAACAATGAGCAGTTCTTC	CASNLQGASSNNEQFF
TRBJ2-3	-	-	TRBV4-2	TGTGCCAGCAGCCAAAATAGGGGACCTCCATACACAGATACGCAGTATTTT	CASSQNRGPPYTDTQYF
TRBJ1-2	TRBD1	few	TRBV6-1	TGTGCCAGCAGTGAAGGGGACAGGGTCGTTGGTGGCTACACCTTC	CASSEGDRVVGGYTF
TRBJ1-5	-	-	TRBV19	TGTGCCAGTGGTACCCCGGGAAGGTTGGACGGCAATCAGCCCCAGCATTTT	CASGTPGRLDGNQPQHF